Presented here are 30 T cell receptor beta chains from one specimen sequenced in a study of CD8 T cells in ankylosing spondylitis. Via MiXCR, TCRdb re-called the 5' RACE reads, giving one row per CDR3 protein. The sample holds about 310,000 distinct CDR3 sequences; roughly 20% are singletons and the top ten take around 3.2%. The sample comprised blood, either unsorted or a sorted T cell fraction (not recorded which). The source of these receptors is a female donor with ankylosing spondylitis or in good health (not recorded which).

This clonotype was observed a handful of times. V is TRBV5-1 and J is TRBJ1-2, with TRBD1 matching 7 bases. Germline-derived CDR1 and CDR2 are SGHRS and YFSETQ. The CDR3 is made up of 14 amino acids. J was trimmed by 8 bases and V by 2 bases; bases with no gene match: 9. The CDR3, as DNA: TGCGCCAGCAGCTTCGACAGGGCTCGGGAAGGCTACACCTTC. This translates into CASSFDRAREGYTF.

In its sample, this clonotype was seen many times. This chain connects TRBV6-1 to TRBJ2-2, with TRBD2 matching over 12 bases. The CDR3 sequence is 15 residues long. Germline V CDR1 and CDR2: MNHNS, SASEGT. Trimming removed 5 bases from V and 5 bases from J; junction bases left unmatched: 3. Written as DNA, the CDR3 is TGTGCCAGCAGTCCTGGACTAGCGGGAACCGGGGAGCTGTTTTTT. It codes for CASSPGLAGTGELFF.

This chain connects TRBV20-1 to TRBJ2-4; D call uncertain. The V and J ends lost 2 bases and 3 bases respectively, with 14 bases between them. The germline V gene encodes CDR1 DFQATT and CDR2 SNEGSKA (reference sequence). CDR3 length: 15 amino acids. CDR3 residues: CSARHAQVDKNIQYF. As DNA, the CDR3 is TGCAGTGCTAGACATGCTCAGGTCGACAAAAACATTCAGTACTTC.

V and J are TRBV20-1 and TRBJ1-1; D may be TRBD1 (6 bases). This CDR3 contains 13 residues. Germline CDR1 and CDR2: DFQATT and SNEGSKA (reference sequence). Trimming took 6 bases from V and 4 from J, leaving 15 bases between them. This CDR3 is CSAQTGGSTEAFF. The CDR3, as DNA: TGCAGTGCCCAAACGGGGGGCAGCACTGAAGCTTTCTTT.

This clonotype has only a few counts. The chain links TRBV20-1 to TRBJ1-1, with 7 positions matching TRBD1. The ends lost 0 bases at V and 4 bases at J; junction bases unmatched: 5. CDR3 size: 14 residues. Germline assignment: CDR1 DFQATT and CDR2 SNEGSKA (reference sequence). CDR3 residues: CSAREGGAGTEAFF. CDR3 bases: TGCAGTGCTAGAGAAGGGGGCGCGGGCACTGAAGCTTTCTTT.

This clonotype was seen a handful of times. The rearrangement links TRBV12-3 or TRBV12-4 to TRBJ2-1, with 8 bases that match TRBD2. Trimming took 6 bases from V and 7 from J; bases not matched to a gene: 11. The CDR3 is 15 residues long. The CDR3 loop is CASSTGRATGNEQFF. The CDR3 nucleotides read TGTGCCAGCAGCACCGGGAGGGCCACAGGGAATGAGCAGTTCTTC.

This clonotype was seen repeatedly, ten times or more. The V call is TRBV29-1, the J call TRBJ1-1, with a weak D call TRBD1 (5 bases). The CDR3 contains 11 residues. Per the germline V gene, CDR1 is SQVTM and CDR2 is ANQGSEA. The germline V and J ends were trimmed by 8 bases and 5 bases, with 12 bases remaining between them. CDR3 loop: CSLGGETEAFF. The DNA of the CDR3 is TGCAGCCTGGGGGGAGAAACTGAAGCTTTCTTT.

The chain is built from TRBV7-9 and TRBJ1-4; 9 bases are a match to TRBD1. CDR1 and CDR2 (germline): SEHNR, FQNEAQ (reference sequence). This CDR3 is 14 amino acids long. V was clipped by 7 bases and J by 8 bases; unmatched bases: 8. CDR3 in DNA: TGTGCCAGCATCCCCCGGGACAGGGTAGAAAAACTGTTTTTT. Translating gives CASIPRDRVEKLFF.

This clonotype has just a few counts. This rearrangement joins TRBV9 to TRBJ1-3; 8 bases line up with TRBD1. The trim removed 4 bases at V and 2 bases at J, leaving 5 bases unmatched. The V gene's germline CDR1 is SGDLS and CDR2 YYNGEE. There are 15 residues in the CDR3. Here the CDR3 DNA reads TGTGCCAGCAGCTCAACAGGGGGTACTGGAAACACCATATATTTT. This gives the protein CASSSTGGTGNTIYF.

This clonotype was found a few times. The chain joins TRBV18 to TRBJ2-7, with D hard to call. CDR1 and CDR2 (germline): KGHSH, LQKENI. Trimming cost V 6 bases and J 0 bases, with 6 bases left between them. This CDR3 comprises 12 residues. The CDR3 here is CASSSLSYEQYF. Written as DNA, the CDR3 is TGTGCCAGCTCGTCGCTCTCCTACGAGCAGTACTTC.

The gene calls are TRBV20-1 and TRBJ1-5, with D maybe TRBD1 (5 bases). Trimming stripped 3 bases from V and 6 bases from J, with 12 bases between. The germline V gene has CDR1 DFQATT and CDR2 SNEGSKA (reference sequence). The CDR3 loop spans 13 amino acids. CDR3 loop: CSASGRVLQPQHF. The CDR3 DNA is TGCAGTGCTAGTGGCAGGGTTCTTCAGCCCCAGCATTTT.

This clonotype showed up just a few times. V gene TRBV28 combines with J gene TRBJ2-2, with D possibly being TRBD1 (6 bases). V lost 8 bases to trimming and J lost 6 bases, with 10 bases between them. Germline assignment: CDR1 MDHEN and CDR2 SYDVKM. The CDR3 spans 12 residues. The CDR3 protein is CASGSGAGELFF. CDR3 coding DNA: TGTGCCAGCGGTTCAGGGGCCGGGGAGCTGTTTTTT.

This clonotype was picked up many times. V gene TRBV2 combines with J gene TRBJ1-2; the match to TRBD1 covers 9 bases. This CDR3 has 13 residues. The germline CDR1 and CDR2 sequences are SNHLY and FYNNEI. With 8 bases clipped from V and 7 bases from J, the junction kept 8 bases outside the gene matches. In DNA form, the CDR3 reads TGTGCCAGCGGAGGACAGGGGATGGCTGGCTACACCTTC. Amino acid sequence: CASGGQGMAGYTF.

The chain recombines TRBV5-1 with TRBJ2-6; D is ambiguous. The length of the CDR3 is 16 residues. Trimming left V 2 bases short and J 2 bases short, with 11 bases between. Germline-derived CDR1 and CDR2 are SGHRS and YFSETQ. This CDR3 is CASSFSWLAGANVLTF. Written as DNA, the CDR3 is TGCGCCAGCAGCTTTTCATGGCTAGCTGGGGCCAACGTCCTGACTTTC.

This clonotype has a handful of counts. The gene calls are TRBV15 and TRBJ2-1, with D tentatively TRBD1 (6 bases). CDR1 and CDR2 from the germline V gene are LNHNV and YYDKDF (reference sequence). The CDR3 extends over 16 amino acids. V gave up 9 bases and J gave up 0 bases, with 18 bases separating them. In nucleotides, the CDR3 is TGTGCCACGGCCAGGGGCTACACTGACTCCTACAATGAGCAGTTCTTC. Encoded protein: CATARGYTDSYNEQFF. Variable domain in full (rest from reference TRBV15 and TRBJ2-1): DAMVIQNPRYQVTQFGKPVTLSCSQTLNHNVMYWYQQKSSQAPKLLFHYYDKDFNNEADTPDNFQSRRPNTSFCFLDIRSPGLGDTAMYLCATARGYTDSYNEQFFGPGTRLTVL.

This rearrangement joins TRBV6-1 to TRBJ2-7, with TRBD1 identical over 8 bases. After removal of 5 bases from V and 7 bases from J, the junction contained 7 bases not matched to a gene. CDR1 and CDR2 from the germline V gene are MNHNS and SASEGT. The CDR3 loop spans 13 amino acids. CDR3 protein: CASSRQGKREQYF. The CDR3, as DNA: TGTGCCAGCAGTCGACAGGGGAAGAGAGAGCAGTACTTC.

This clonotype occurred a few times. The chain joins TRBV6-1 to TRBJ1-1, with 7 nucleotides matching TRBD1. CDR1 and CDR2 from the germline V gene are MNHNS and SASEGT. J was trimmed by 1 base and V by 10 bases; bases with no gene match: 6. This CDR3 has 13 residues. CDR3 region: CATQGVRNTEAFF. The CDR3 DNA is TGTGCCACCCAGGGGGTTAGGAACACTGAAGCTTTCTTT.

This clonotype appeared a few times. The rearrangement joins TRBV30 to TRBJ1-2; unclear D gene. The CDR3 is made up of 15 amino acids. Trimming removed 0 bases from V and 8 bases from J, with 19 bases in between. The V gene's germline CDR1 is GTSNPN and CDR2 SVGIG (reference sequence). This CDR3 reads CAWSVRKVGEGGYTF. The DNA of the CDR3 is TGTGCCTGGAGTGTACGGAAGGTCGGCGAGGGAGGCTACACCTTC.

CDR3 sequence reads: CASSSGGGRYEQYF. The CDR3 coding sequence is TGTGCCAGCAGCTCCGGTGGGGGTAGGTACGAGCAGTACTTC. The chain has TRBV7-2 and TRBJ2-7; D may correspond to TRBD1 or TRBD2 (5 bases each). The CDR3 covers 14 residues. In germline, CDR1 is SGHTA, CDR2 FQGNSA. Trimming cost V 4 bases and J 4 bases, with 14 bases left between them.

The CDR3 DNA reads TGCGCCAGCAGGGTAACTAGCGTGGTCGATGAGCAGTTCTTC. It codes for CASRVTSVVDEQFF. The chain uses TRBV5-1 and TRBJ2-1; 7 bases align to TRBD2. CDR3 length: 14 amino acids. The J segment lost 8 bases and the V segment lost 5 bases, leaving 10 bases of the junction unmatched. Germline-derived CDR1 and CDR2 are SGHRS and YFSETQ.

This clonotype was counted a few times. This chain connects TRBV27 to TRBJ2-1; tentatively, D is TRBD1 or TRBD2 (6 bases each). The V end lost 10 bases, the J end lost 2 bases, and 18 bases lay between the germline ends. Germline V CDR1 and CDR2: MNHEY, SMNVEV (reference sequence). This CDR3 comprises 15 residues. The CDR3 protein is CATQRGRLTYNEQFF. Written as DNA, the CDR3 is TGTGCCACCCAGAGGGGGAGGCTCACCTACAATGAGCAGTTCTTC.

The genes are TRBV19 and TRBJ2-3; 7 nucleotides align to TRBD2. The V gene end was trimmed by 5 bases and the J gene end by 3 bases; junction bases not matched to a gene: 14. This CDR3 is 17 amino acids long. Germline V gene lookup returns CDR1 LNHDA and CDR2 SQIVND (reference sequence). CDR3 sequence: CASSLLRGRAGTDTQYF. The CDR3, as DNA: TGTGCCAGTAGTCTGCTGCGGGGTAGAGCGGGAACAGATACGCAGTATTTT.

The chain is built from TRBV11-2 and TRBJ2-5; D gene unclear. CDR3 length: 14 residues. The germline gives CDR1 SGHAT, CDR2 FQNNGV. Trimming shortened V by 8 bases and J by 2 bases, and 15 bases separated the two germline ends. CDR3 region: CASGPGRFQETQYF. The CDR3 DNA is TGTGCCAGCGGGCCGGGCCGATTTCAAGAGACCCAGTACTTC.

The J gene is TRBJ1-3, the V gene TRBV7-9; a possible D gene is TRBD1 (5 bases). The CDR3 totals 16 residues. The V gene lost 5 bases and the J gene lost 0 bases, with 14 bases spanning the gap. Germline CDR1 SEHNR, CDR2 FQNEAQ (reference sequence). CDR3 nucleotide sequence: TGTGCCAGCAGCCTTGCTTACAGGAGCTCTGGAAACACCATATATTTT. The encoded protein is CASSLAYRSSGNTIYF. Filled out from reference TRBV7-9 and TRBJ1-3, the complete variable domain reads DTGVSQNPRHKITKRGQNVTFRCDPISEHNRLYWYRQTLGQGPEFLTYFQNEAQLEKSRLLSDRFSAERPKGSFSTLEIQRTEQGDSAMYLCASSLAYRSSGNTIYFGEGSWLTVV.

The chain recombines TRBV7-9 with TRBJ2-5; D perhaps matches TRBD2 (6 bases). Germline CDR1 and CDR2: SEHNR and FQNEAQ (reference sequence). V lost 5 bases, J lost 5 bases, and 15 bases lay in between. The CDR3 sequence is 14 residues long. CDR3 DNA: TGTGCCAGCAGCCGGAGGGCTAGTGGGGAGACCCAGTACTTC. Protein sequence: CASSRRASGETQYF.

In regard to this clonotype: An end of the junction differs from the germline gene, which may be a read error. The chain carries TRBV10-3 and TRBJ2-7, with TRBD2 matching over 11 bases. This CDR3 is 15 amino acids long. Per germline, CDR1 ENHRY and CDR2 SYGVKD. The CDR3 sequence is CAISESTSGSFEQYF. The CDR3 region has the DNA TGTGCTATCAGTGAGTCAACTAGCGGGAGCTTCGAGCAGTACTTC.

The gene calls are TRBV27 and TRBJ2-1, with D tentatively TRBD2 (5 bases). V was pared by 8 bases and J by 4 bases, with 12 bases between. The CDR3 loop spans 13 amino acids. Germline V gene lookup returns CDR1 MNHEY and CDR2 SMNVEV (reference sequence). DNA for the CDR3: TGTGCCAGCGGTGGAGGCCGATACAATGAGCAGTTCTTC. Protein sequence: CASGGGRYNEQFF.

This chain joins TRBV20-1 and TRBJ2-2; the D is unclear. The CDR3 has 15 residues. The V end was cut by 1 base, the J end by 3 bases, with 12 bases between. The germline V gene has CDR1 DFQATT and CDR2 SNEGSKA (reference sequence). CDR3 sequence: CSARGSSPHTGELFF. The CDR3 nucleotides are TGCAGTGCTAGAGGGTCCAGCCCACACACCGGGGAGCTGTTTTTT.

This clonotype occurred a few times. The rearrangement uses TRBV5-5 and TRBJ2-7; D is possibly TRBD1 or TRBD2 (7 bases each). The CDR3 spans 14 residues. The V end lost 3 bases, the J end lost 6 bases, and 16 bases lay between the germline ends. The germline V gene encodes CDR1 SGHKS and CDR2 YYEKEE (reference sequence). The CDR3 DNA reads TGTGCCAGCAGCTGGGGAGGGGGCAACGGCGAGCAGTACTTC. As protein: CASSWGGGNGEQYF.

This clonotype turned up a few times. This chain uses TRBV25-1 with TRBJ2-3; 14 bases are a match to TRBD2. Germline CDR1 reads MGHDK; CDR2 reads SYGVNS. This CDR3 spans 17 amino acids. V lost 0 bases, J lost 5 bases, and 4 bases stayed unmatched. CDR3 loop: CASSEYRLAGGGDTQYF. The CDR3 coding sequence is TGTGCCAGCAGTGAATACAGACTAGCGGGAGGGGGAGATACGCAGTATTTT.